A single sample gave rise to the 27 T cell receptor beta chains below, sequenced in a study of blood T cell repertoires in COVID-19. TCRdb's copy holds only in-frame clones and misses some; the assay was immunoSEQ multiplex PCR. This table holds approximately 30,000 clones, about 90% found once. Sequencing was carried out using peripheral blood. These receptors originate from a woman in her thirties or forties with active or convalescent COVID-19.

The chain combines TRBV10-3 with TRBJ2-7, with D uncertain. V lost 11 bases and J lost 1, with 18 bases in between. The CDR3 spans 14 residues. Germline CDR1 and CDR2: ENHRY and SYGVKD. DNA for the CDR3: TGTGCCGCCTGCGACCCGGCGGCATCCTACGAGCAGTACTTC. Translation gives CAACDPAASYEQYF.

In this sample, this clone turned up once. The DNA for the CDR3 is TGCAGCTCAACCGGGACAGGGTACAATGAGCAGTTCTTC. Its translation is CSSTGTGYNEQFF. The J gene is TRBJ2-1, the V gene TRBV29-1; 9 bases fit TRBD1. The V segment lost 8 bases and the J segment 4 bases; nucleotides outside the gene matches: 6. The CDR3 runs to 13 residues. Per the germline V gene, CDR1 is SQVTM and CDR2 is ANQGSEA.

This clone was seen a few times. The V call is TRBV6-2 or TRBV6-3, the J call TRBJ1-5; 7 bases map to TRBD1. CDR1 MNHEY and CDR2 SVGEGT come from the germline V gene. The CDR3 runs to 14 residues. The V segment lost 4 bases and the J segment 9 bases; nucleotides outside the gene matches: 9. Here the CDR3 reads CASSWGTASGPQHF. The CDR3 bases are TGTGCCAGCAGTTGGGGGACAGCCTCAGGGCCCCAGCATTTT.

V gene TRBV6-2 or TRBV6-3 combines with J gene TRBJ2-3; 11 bases are a match to TRBD2. With V trimmed by 5 bases and J by 3 bases, 7 bases remained unmatched. This CDR3 has 16 residues. Germline CDR1 is MNHEY and CDR2 is SVGEGT. The DNA of the CDR3 is TGTGCCAGCAGTGAGATGACTAGCGGGGCGACAGATACGCAGTATTTT. It yields the protein CASSEMTSGATDTQYF.

V gene TRBV7-2 combines with J gene TRBJ2-5, with 7 bases that match TRBD1. Germline CDR1 is SGHTA and CDR2 is FQGNSA. The V segment lost 5 bases and the J segment 4 bases; nucleotides outside the gene matches: 10. The CDR3 covers 15 residues. The CDR3 DNA follows: TGTGCCAGCAGCCGTGACAGGGTGATGGGAGAGACCCAGTACTTC. It is translated as CASSRDRVMGETQYF.

This clone was detected only a few times. This chain links TRBV5-6 with TRBJ2-2; possible D gene TRBD2, 5 bases. Trimming took 4 bases from V and 5 from J, leaving 12 bases between them. The CDR3 loop spans 14 amino acids. CDR1 and CDR2 from the germline V gene are SGHDT and YYEEEE. CDR3 in amino acids: CASSGQTGTGELFF. CDR3 DNA: TGTGCCAGCAGCGGGCAAACGGGGACCGGGGAGCTGTTTTTT.

V gene TRBV28 combines with J gene TRBJ1-2, with D uncertain. In germline, CDR1 is MDHEN, CDR2 SYDVKM. Trimming removed 6 bases from V and 2 bases from J, with 19 bases in between. The CDR3 is 16 residues long. The CDR3 sequence: CASRGSSTSTNYGYTF. The CDR3 DNA is TGTGCCAGCAGGGGCTCCTCGACATCCACGAACTATGGCTACACCTTC.

The chain is built from TRBV5-8 and TRBJ1-4, with TRBD1 as a possible D gene (5 bases). This CDR3 is 15 amino acids long. Trimming stripped 4 bases from V and 8 bases from J, with 18 bases between. Germline CDR1 and CDR2: SGHTS and YDEGEE. CDR3 protein: CASSPAGVGGEKLFF. CDR3 sequence (DNA): TGTGCCAGCAGCCCCGCCGGGGTTGGGGGGGAAAAACTGTTTTTT.

This chain links TRBV27 with TRBJ1-1; no firm D call. CDR1 is MNHEY and CDR2 is SMNVEV in the germline V gene (reference sequence). Trimming cost V 7 bases and J 11 bases, with 20 bases left between them. This CDR3 spans 13 amino acids. CDR3 DNA sequence: TGTGCCAGCAACGAAGACGGAAGAGCGGGGGCTTTCTTT. As protein: CASNEDGRAGAFF.

The chain couples TRBV7-9 to TRBJ1-5, with a possible D match to TRBD1 (6 bases). Per the germline V gene, CDR1 is SEHNR and CDR2 is FQNEAQ (reference sequence). The CDR3 consists of 16 residues. V gave up 4 bases and J gave up 9 bases, with 22 bases separating them. CDR3 in DNA: TGTGCCAGCAGCTCCTACCGGGACACCCCCCTCGGGCCCCAGCATTTT. Amino acids: CASSSYRDTPLGPQHF.

The V call is TRBV3-1 (or the pseudogene TRBV3-2), the J call TRBJ1-1; TRBD1 matches 7 bases. This CDR3 has 15 residues. Germline V gives CDR1 LGHDT, CDR2 YNNKEL (reference sequence). Trimming cost V 0 bases and J 3 bases; bases outside gene matches: 4. The CDR3 region has the DNA TGTGCCAGCAGCCAAGATCCGGGACAGCACACTGAAGCTTTCTTT. Protein: CASSQDPGQHTEAFF.

The chain uses TRBV24-1 and TRBJ1-1; TRBD1 agrees at 7 bases. The germline CDR1 and CDR2 sequences are KGHDR and SFDVKD. The CDR3 spans 14 residues. V lost 7 bases and J lost 7; bases outside the gene matches: 11. This chain's CDR3 is CATRTDRVLVEAFF. DNA of the CDR3: TGTGCCACCAGGACTGACAGGGTTTTGGTTGAAGCTTTCTTT.

The CDR3: CASSQGDREGWEKLFF. DNA for the CDR3: TGCGCCAGCAGCCAAGGGGACAGGGAGGGGTGGGAAAAACTGTTTTTT. The chain carries TRBV4-1 and TRBJ1-4; 9 bases are shared with TRBD1. Trimming at V came to 1 base and at J to 8 bases, leaving 8 bases not matched to a gene. This CDR3 is 16 amino acids long. The germline gives CDR1 MGHRA, CDR2 YSYEKL.

This rearrangement joins TRBV11-2 to TRBJ2-3; 8 bases fit TRBD2. The junction had 7 bases not matched to a gene; V was cut back by 5 bases and J by 0 bases. The CDR3 contains 16 residues. Per germline, CDR1 SGHAT and CDR2 FQNNGV. The CDR3 is CASSLRGGRSTDTQYF. The CDR3 DNA reads as TGTGCCAGCAGCCTCCGGGGGGGGCGGAGCACAGATACGCAGTATTTT.

The gene calls are TRBV10-3 and TRBJ2-7; 8 bases align to TRBD1. Trimming at V came to 3 bases and at J to 0 bases, leaving 7 bases not matched to a gene. CDR3 length: 16 residues. Germline V lookup: CDR1 ENHRY, CDR2 SYGVKD. The DNA of the CDR3 is TGTGCCATCAGTGATAGGGACAGGACCTCCTCCTACGAGCAGTACTTC. It codes for CAISDRDRTSSYEQYF.

This chain uses TRBV28 with TRBJ1-6; 8 bases are shared with TRBD1. V dropped 6 bases and J dropped 9; count of bases not matched to a gene: 13. The CDR3 runs 16 residues. The germline V gene encodes CDR1 MDHEN and CDR2 SYDVKM. The CDR3 DNA follows: TGTGCCAGCAGGGGACAGGCGACGCCGAGGGTTTCACCCCTCCACTTT. Protein: CASRGQATPRVSPLHF.

The chain recombines TRBV10-1 with TRBJ2-5; TRBD2 might be the D (5 bases). CDR1 is WNHNN, CDR2 SYGVQD, per germline (reference sequence). The length of the CDR3 is 13 residues. Trimming cost V 8 bases and J 3 bases, with 13 bases left between them. The CDR3 is CASSGVNEETQYF. The CDR3, as DNA: TGCGCCAGCTCCGGGGTTAACGAAGAGACCCAGTACTTC.

This clone was counted once. The rearrangement uses TRBV4-1 and TRBJ1-1, with D tentatively TRBD1 (5 bases). Germline V CDR1 and CDR2: MGHRA, YSYEKL. The CDR3 loop spans 14 amino acids. V was clipped by 5 bases and J by 11 bases, with 21 bases between them. The CDR3 bases are TGCGCCAGCAGCAAAGTGATTCCGACAGTTGACGCTTTCTTT. This encodes CASSKVIPTVDAFF.

The chain recombines TRBV5-1 with TRBJ1-3; D gene unclear. Germline V gene sequence: CDR1 SGHRS, CDR2 YFSETQ. V was clipped by 4 bases and J by 0 bases, with 5 bases between them. The CDR3 has 13 amino acids. CDR3 loop: CASSEFSGNTIYF. Written as DNA, the CDR3 is TGCGCCAGCAGCGAGTTCTCTGGAAACACCATATATTTT.

The V and J genes are TRBV7-9 and TRBJ2-2; D uncertain. Trimming took off 1 base at V and 15 bases at J, with 12 bases between the two ends. The germline gives CDR1 SEHNR, CDR2 FQNEAQ (reference sequence). CDR3 length equals 12 residues. The CDR3 loop reads CASSLDGLEMFF. The CDR3 DNA is TGTGCCAGCAGCTTAGACGGGTTGGAAATGTTTTTT.

This chain uses TRBV12-3 or TRBV12-4 with TRBJ1-4; D gene ambiguous. V lost 1 base and J 7 bases, leaving 7 bases between the germline ends. The CDR3 runs to 13 residues. The CDR3 loop is CASSLVRGEKLFF. In DNA form, the CDR3 reads TGTGCCAGCAGTTTAGTGCGAGGTGAAAAACTGTTTTTT.

This chain uses TRBV19 with TRBJ2-7, with TRBD2 matching 15 bases. Trimming cost V 4 bases and J 2 bases; bases outside gene matches: 3. There are 16 residues in the CDR3. Germline loops: CDR1 LNHDA, CDR2 SQIVND (reference sequence). CDR3 DNA sequence: TGTGCCAGTAGTAACGGACTAGCGGGAGGGACCTACGAGCAGTACTTC. The encoded protein is CASSNGLAGGTYEQYF.

The rearrangement uses TRBV5-1 and TRBJ2-3; 7 bases fit TRBD1. This CDR3 is built from 14 residues. CDR1 and CDR2 from the germline V gene are SGHRS and YFSETQ. J gave up 5 bases and V 4 bases, and 7 bases lay outside the gene matches. CDR3 residues: CASSLGDSRDTQYF. The CDR3 DNA reads as TGCGCCAGCAGCCTTGGGGACAGTAGAGATACGCAGTATTTT.

CDR3 DNA: TGCGCCAGCAGCCCCAGCGAGGACAGATACGAGCAGTACTTC. This sequence encodes CASSPSEDRYEQYF. V and J are TRBV5-1 and TRBJ2-7; tentatively, D is TRBD1 (6 bases). Germline values: CDR1 SGHRS, CDR2 YFSETQ. The CDR3 totals 14 residues. Trimming pared 4 bases from V and 4 bases from J, leaving 15 bases between.

The chain joins TRBV28 to TRBJ2-3; D is perhaps TRBD1 (6 bases). The V gene's germline CDR1 is MDHEN and CDR2 SYDVKM. This CDR3 contains 16 residues. Trimming shortened V by 2 bases and J by 5 bases, and 17 bases separated the two germline ends. CDR3 in amino acids: CASSLPAGTIGDTQYF. In DNA, the CDR3 is TGTGCCAGCAGTTTACCCGCCGGGACAATTGGAGATACGCAGTATTTT.

This clone has only a few counts. The V call is TRBV2, the J call TRBJ2-7, with 7 nucleotides matching TRBD2. Germline CDR1 and CDR2: SNHLY and FYNNEI. CDR3 size: 14 residues. V was pared by 3 bases and J by 4 bases, with 6 bases of the junction left unmatched. As DNA, the CDR3 is TGTGCCAGCAGTGAGCGGGGGAAGATATACGAGCAGTACTTC. It encodes CASSERGKIYEQYF. The complete variable domain, with remaining parts taken from reference TRBV2 and TRBJ2-7, reads EPEVTQTPSHQVTQMGQEVILRCVPISNHLYFYWYRQILGQKVEFLVSFYNNEISEKSEIFDDQFSVERPDGSNFTLKIRSTKLEDSAMYFCASSERGKIYEQYFGPGTRLTVT.

This chain uses TRBV5-1 with TRBJ2-7; tentatively, D is TRBD1 (6 bases). This CDR3 contains 16 residues. Trimming took off 0 bases at V and 3 bases at J, with 16 bases between the two ends. Germline lookup yields CDR1 SGHRS and CDR2 YFSETQ. The CDR3 coding sequence is TGCGCCAGCAGCTTGGATGGGGGCCGAAAAGGCTACGAGCAGTACTTC. This gives the protein CASSLDGGRKGYEQYF.